The 24 T cell receptor beta chains presented below share a single source sample, sequenced in a study of T cell repertoires in cytomegalovirus infection (dated by TCRdb to about 2019). The sample's treatment or condition label, in plain terms: in vitro stimulation with specific CMV peptide epitopes to enrich CMV-specific T cells. Antigen specificity for these receptors is unknown. For sequencing, an Illumina HiSeq 1500 was employed. TCRdb handled the public reads itself, with Q25 trimming in fastp and clone calling in MiXCR, and kept productive beta chains. Each record represents a unique CDR3 protein, reported with the most common genes and DNA among its rows. The sample table holds some 700,000 distinct CDR3 sequences, of which roughly 36% were seen once. In total, the top ten clones hold 18% of the sample. This specimen was cultured PBMCs, taken from culture after CMV antigen stimulation. The receptors shown here come from a human donor in good health (CMV status not recorded). Some clones in this sample may be carry-over from other donors' samples.

The chain joins TRBV7-8 to TRBJ1-1; D remains ambiguous. Germline V gene lookup returns CDR1 SGHVS and CDR2 FQNEAQ. V lost 2 bases to trimming and J lost 3 bases, with 10 bases between them. The CDR3 has 14 amino acids. The CDR3 region is CASSLTRADTEAFF. The CDR3 DNA follows: TGTGCCAGCAGCTTAACTCGGGCCGACACTGAAGCTTTCTTT.

There are a few counts of this clonotype. The V and J genes are TRBV7-2 and TRBJ2-3, with a weak D call TRBD2 (7 bases). Germline V gives CDR1 SGHTA, CDR2 FQGNSA. V lost 6 bases, J lost 4 bases, and 20 bases lay in between. There are 16 residues in the CDR3. The CDR3 DNA is TGTGCCAGCAGATCCCCTCGAGGGGGGGCCGCAGATACGCAGTATTTT. It translates to CASRSPRGGAADTQYF. Complete variable domain (other parts from reference TRBV7-2 and TRBJ2-3): GAGVSQSPSNKVTEKGKDVELRCDPISGHTALYWYRQSLGQGLEFLIYFQGNSAPDKSGLPSDRFSAERTGGSVSTLTIQRTQQEDSAVYLCASRSPRGGAADTQYFGPGTRLTVL.

The V gene is TRBV19, the J gene TRBJ2-7; 8 positions agree with TRBD1. Germline V CDR1 and CDR2: LNHDA, SQIVND (reference sequence). This CDR3 spans 14 amino acids. After removal of 7 bases from V and 0 bases from J, the junction contained 5 bases not matched to a gene. The CDR3 is CASKPGQASYEQYF. DNA of the CDR3: TGTGCCAGTAAACCGGGACAGGCCTCCTACGAGCAGTACTTC.

In its sample, this clonotype was seen a few times. The chain links TRBV30 to TRBJ1-1, with D tentatively TRBD1 (5 bases). This CDR3 spans 13 amino acids. Trimming left V 3 bases short and J 11 bases short, with 19 bases between. Germline V gives CDR1 GTSNPN, CDR2 SVGIG (reference sequence). CDR3 in amino acids: CAWSESGDDSAFF. CDR3 bases: TGTGCCTGGAGCGAATCGGGGGACGATAGCGCTTTCTTT. Supplemented by reference TRBV30 and TRBJ1-1, the full variable domain reads SQTIHQWPATLVQPVGSPLSLECTVEGTSNPNLYWYRQAAGRGLQLLFYSVGIGQISSEVPQNLSASRPQDRQFILSSKKLLLSDSGFYLCAWSESGDDSAFFGQGTRLTVV.

The CDR3 coding sequence is TGTGCCAGCAGTGTATTGGGCTCCTACGAGCAGTACTTC. Residues: CASSVLGSYEQYF. The genes are TRBV2 and TRBJ2-7, with D unclear. The CDR3 contains 13 residues. Per germline, CDR1 SNHLY and CDR2 FYNNEI. Trimming left V 4 bases short and J 0 bases short, with 7 bases between.

This chain joins TRBV6-2 or TRBV6-3 and TRBJ1-6; 7 nucleotides align to TRBD1. Germline V gene data show CDR1 as MNHEY and CDR2 as SVGEGT. The CDR3 sequence is 18 residues long. V trimming: 2 bases; J trimming: 0 bases; junction bases outside the gene matches: 7. CDR3 sequence reads: CASSYRTGQSSYNSPLHF. In DNA form, the CDR3 reads TGTGCCAGCAGTTACCGGACAGGACAGAGCTCCTATAATTCACCCCTCCACTTT.

The V call is TRBV20-1, the J call TRBJ2-3; D possibly corresponds to TRBD1 (6 bases). Trimming took 6 bases from V and 5 from J, leaving 12 bases between them. The germline V gene has CDR1 DFQATT and CDR2 SNEGSKA (reference sequence). This CDR3 is built from 12 residues. This CDR3 reads CSALVRGDTQYF. As DNA, the CDR3 is TGCAGTGCCTTGGTCAGGGGAGATACGCAGTATTTT.

The chain employs TRBV28 and TRBJ2-1; D not certain. Germline V gene lookup returns CDR1 MDHEN and CDR2 SYDVKM. Deletions cut 6 bases from V and 5 bases from J, with 8 bases between. This CDR3 comprises 12 residues. CDR3 nucleotide sequence: TGTGCCAGCAGGGTTACCCACAATGAGCAGTTCTTC. It yields the protein CASRVTHNEQFF.

The rearrangement links TRBV11-2 to TRBJ2-7; D is perhaps TRBD1 or TRBD2 (6 bases each). V was shortened by 5 bases and J by 1 base, with 21 bases between the two germline ends. Looked up from germline, CDR1 is SGHAT and CDR2 is FQNNGV. This CDR3 is 17 amino acids long. The chain's CDR3 is CASSLPSGAWLSYEQYF. The CDR3 DNA sequence: TGTGCCAGCAGCCTTCCGTCGGGGGCCTGGTTGTCCTACGAGCAGTACTTC.

V gene TRBV4-1 combines with J gene TRBJ2-5; a weak D match, TRBD1 (6 bases). The CDR3 is 15 residues long. Per germline, CDR1 MGHRA and CDR2 YSYEKL. V lost 3 bases and J lost 1, with 12 bases in between. The CDR3 nucleotides read TGCGCCAGCAGCCAGGCCTGGACAGTCCAAGAGACCCAGTACTTC. It yields the protein CASSQAWTVQETQYF.

This clonotype has more than one count but fewer than ten. This chain joins TRBV6-1 and TRBJ1-6, with D perhaps matching TRBD1 (6 bases). From germline, CDR1 is MNHNS and CDR2 SASEGT. CDR3 size: 13 residues. Trimming shortened V by 11 bases and J by 6 bases, and 14 bases separated the two germline ends. The CDR3, as DNA: TGTGCCGGGGGGAGGACAGTTAATTCACCCCTCCACTTT. This sequence encodes CAGGRTVNSPLHF.

There are a few counts of this clonotype. The chain employs TRBV15 and TRBJ1-6; 7 bases map to TRBD1. The CDR3 sequence is 20 residues long. In germline, CDR1 is LNHNV, CDR2 YYDKDF (reference sequence). With 0 bases clipped from V and 0 bases from J, the junction kept 11 bases outside the gene matches. CDR3 bases: TGTGCCACCAGCAGAGATCCCCCTCACAGGGACAGCTCCTATAATTCACCCCTCCACTTT. Its protein product is CATSRDPPHRDSSYNSPLHF.

CDR3 nucleotide sequence: TGTGCCAGTAGTAGCGGAGGGTCCAATGAGCAGTTCTTC. Protein: CASSSGGSNEQFF. The chain joins TRBV19 to TRBJ2-1; D is perhaps TRBD2 (6 bases). Germline-derived CDR1 and CDR2 are LNHDA and SQIVND (reference sequence). Trimming shortened V by 4 bases and J by 6 bases, and 10 bases separated the two germline ends. There are 13 residues in the CDR3.

This clonotype was seen more than once but under ten times. The rearrangement uses TRBV5-4 and TRBJ2-1; D may correspond to TRBD1 or TRBD2 (7 bases each). From germline, CDR1 is SGHNT and CDR2 YYREEE (reference sequence). CDR3 length equals 16 residues. V was pared by 5 bases and J by 4 bases, with 19 bases between. CDR3 loop: CASSRGGGGRYNEQFF. DNA of the CDR3: TGTGCCAGCAGTAGGGGAGGGGGCGGTAGGTACAATGAGCAGTTCTTC.

The genes are TRBV12-3 or TRBV12-4 and TRBJ2-3; 8 bases line up with TRBD2. The CDR3 consists of 16 residues. V trimming: 5 bases; J trimming: 2 bases; junction bases outside the gene matches: 9. CDR3 region: CASSLTGGGHTDTQYF. The CDR3 DNA reads as TGTGCCAGCAGTCTTACGGGGGGGGGCCACACAGATACGCAGTATTTT.

This clonotype has more than one count but fewer than ten. This chain connects TRBV7-9 to TRBJ2-7; 8 nucleotides match TRBD1. The J segment lost 2 bases and the V segment lost 5 bases, leaving 8 bases of the junction unmatched. Germline loops: CDR1 SEHNR, CDR2 FQNEAQ (reference sequence). This CDR3 region has 15 residues. CDR3: CASSPRQGTAYEQYF. The CDR3 DNA follows: TGTGCCAGCAGCCCCCGACAGGGGACAGCCTACGAGCAGTACTTC.

This chain uses TRBV6-2 or TRBV6-3 with TRBJ2-1; 9 nucleotides match TRBD2. Germline V CDR1 and CDR2: MNHEY, SVGEGT. The CDR3 has 16 amino acids. V lost 0 bases, J lost 5 bases, and 5 bases stayed unmatched. DNA for the CDR3: TGTGCCAGCAGTTACTCCAGCGGGAGGACCAACAATGAGCAGTTCTTC. Amino acid sequence: CASSYSSGRTNNEQFF.

This clonotype has at least ten counts. J is TRBJ2-5 and V is TRBV7-2; 7 nucleotides line up with TRBD1. The germline gives CDR1 SGHTA, CDR2 FQGNSA. The trim removed 1 base at V and 4 bases at J, leaving 3 bases unmatched. CDR3 length: 14 residues. CDR3 amino acids: CASSLDSGGETQYF. CDR3 bases: TGTGCCAGCAGCTTAGATTCAGGGGGAGAGACCCAGTACTTC.

In this sample, this clonotype turned up a few times. V and J are TRBV6-6 and TRBJ2-7; 9 bases are a match to TRBD1. V dropped 0 bases and J dropped 6; count of bases not matched to a gene: 15. The CDR3 is made up of 18 amino acids. CDR1 is MNHNY and CDR2 is SVGAGI in the germline V gene (reference sequence). The chain's CDR3 is CASSYSNSPLDRGGEQYF. CDR3 DNA: TGTGCCAGCAGTTACTCGAATAGCCCCCTGGACAGGGGAGGCGAGCAGTACTTC.

This clonotype was observed a few times. The CDR3 DNA reads TGTGCCAGCAGCTACCTGAGCCCGCGCTCTGGAAACACCATATATTTT. It specifies CASSYLSPRSGNTIYF. V is TRBV14 and J is TRBJ1-3; D not certain. The CDR3 runs to 16 residues. V shed 5 bases and J shed 0 bases, with 14 bases lying between them. The germline V gene has CDR1 SGHDN and CDR2 FVKESK.

The chain couples TRBV7-6 to TRBJ2-7; 7 bases fit TRBD2. CDR1 is SGHVS and CDR2 is FNYEAQ in the germline V gene. The CDR3 has 15 amino acids. V trimming: 5 bases; J trimming: 5 bases; junction bases outside the gene matches: 12. CDR3 sequence: CASSVFAGVSNEQYF. The CDR3 nucleotides read TGTGCCAGCAGCGTTTTCGCGGGAGTTTCAAACGAGCAGTACTTC.

This clonotype was counted ten times or more. V usage is TRBV7-2 and J usage is TRBJ1-1; maybe TRBD1 (5 bases). With 1 base removed from V and 4 bases from J, the gap between germline ends came to 10 bases. The CDR3 loop spans 14 amino acids. Germline V gene lookup returns CDR1 SGHTA and CDR2 FQGNSA. The DNA of the CDR3 is TGTGCCAGCAGCTTAGTCGCAGGGCGCACTGAAGCTTTCTTT. Translation: CASSLVAGRTEAFF.

In its sample, this clonotype was seen many times. The chain joins TRBV7-2 to TRBJ2-1, with 7 bases aligning to TRBD1. The CDR3 is 15 amino acids. Germline-derived CDR1 and CDR2 are SGHTA and FQGNSA. With 3 bases clipped from V and 4 bases from J, the junction kept 6 bases outside the gene matches. CDR3 nucleotide sequence: TGTGCCAGCAGCTTCGCAGGGGGAGCTTACAATGAGCAGTTCTTC. Protein: CASSFAGGAYNEQFF. Together with reference TRBV7-2 and TRBJ2-1, the CDR3 gives the full variable domain: GAGVSQSPSNKVTEKGKDVELRCDPISGHTALYWYRQSLGQGLEFLIYFQGNSAPDKSGLPSDRFSAERTGGSVSTLTIQRTQQEDSAVYLCASSFAGGAYNEQFFGPGTRLTVL.

This clonotype was detected a few times. Sequence at one end of the junction differs from germline and may be a read error. This chain links TRBV4-1 with TRBJ2-1; 9 nucleotides agree with TRBD1. The CDR3 length is 13 residues. Germline CDR1 and CDR2: MGHRA and YSYEKL. CDR3 in amino acids: CASSQATGTGTTF. For the CDR3, the DNA is TGCGCCAGCAGCCAAGCAACCGGGACAGGGACCACCTTC.